Listed below are T cell receptor beta chains from one sample, sequenced in a study of OX40 agonist ivuxolimab in advanced cancers. Libraries were prepared by immunoSEQ multiplex PCR; TCRdb keeps only in-frame clonotypes and omits some of them. The table shows around 40,000 clones, with 75% to 85% occurring only once. The starting material was CD4+ or CD8+ T cells sorted from blood, obtained in a trial of the OX40 agonist ivuxolimab. All receptors come from an adult with an advanced solid tumor such as melanoma, head and neck, liver or kidney cancer. Each CDR3 is given without its conserved first and last residue. Each record gives: V gene, clone size, J gene, CDR3 length, CDR3 protein. Expanded clones are given a class, and other clones once, few, many or no size at all.

v_gene: TRBV5-1
abundance: once
j_gene: TRBJ2-7
len: 14
CDR3aa: ASSLDGAAKTYEQY

v_gene: TRBV18
abundance: -
j_gene: TRBJ1-4
len: 15
CDR3aa: ASSPLQTGTENEKLF

v_gene: TRBV9
abundance: -
j_gene: TRBJ2-7
len: 13
CDR3aa: ASSAATGLAYEQY

v_gene: TRBV10-3
abundance: few
j_gene: TRBJ2-7
len: 10
CDR3aa: AISRDTYEQY

v_gene: TRBV6-5
abundance: once
j_gene: TRBJ2-7
len: 10
CDR3aa: ASSDRIYEQY

v_gene: TRBV11-2
abundance: -
j_gene: TRBJ2-7
len: 9
CDR3aa: ASSPLYEQY

v_gene: TRBV30
abundance: few
j_gene: TRBJ1-5
len: 12
CDR3aa: AWSVQGGNQPQH

v_gene: TRBV5-6
abundance: -
j_gene: TRBJ1-2
len: 11
CDR3aa: ASSSYTNYGYT

v_gene: TRBV5-6
abundance: -
j_gene: TRBJ2-5
len: 16
CDR3aa: ASSLRRTGPKQWETQY

v_gene: TRBV5-1
abundance: few
j_gene: TRBJ2-5
len: 11
CDR3aa: ASTQDSWGTQY

v_gene: TRBV7-2
abundance: -
j_gene: TRBJ1-1
len: 12
CDR3aa: ASRFRGANTEAF

v_gene: TRBV28
abundance: -
j_gene: TRBJ1-5
len: 10
CDR3aa: ASTGPRGPQH

v_gene: TRBV30
abundance: -
j_gene: TRBJ2-5
len: 11
CDR3aa: AWSVRGRETQY

v_gene: TRBV4-1
abundance: -
j_gene: TRBJ1-5
len: 14
CDR3aa: ASSQESVFSNQPQH

v_gene: TRBV6-1
abundance: -
j_gene: TRBJ1-2
len: 11
CDR3aa: ASSMQPNYGYT

v_gene: TRBV4-3
abundance: -
j_gene: TRBJ1-4
len: 11
CDR3aa: ASSQDFNEKLF

v_gene: TRBV19
abundance: -
j_gene: TRBJ2-6
len: 14
CDR3aa: ASNVRGRSGANVLT

v_gene: TRBV6-1
abundance: -
j_gene: TRBJ2-2
len: 13
CDR3aa: ATQVGGRFTGELF

v_gene: TRBV6-5
abundance: once
j_gene: TRBJ2-7
len: 13
CDR3aa: ASSYGPYSSYEQY

v_gene: TRBV10-3
abundance: few
j_gene: TRBJ1-1
len: 9
CDR3aa: AISGWTEAF

v_gene: TRBV7-9
abundance: -
j_gene: TRBJ1-1
len: 10
CDR3aa: ASSSSNTEAF

v_gene: TRBV5-6
abundance: -
j_gene: TRBJ1-2
len: 11
CDR3aa: ASSLDPNYGYT

v_gene: TRBV5-1
abundance: -
j_gene: TRBJ1-4
len: 11
CDR3aa: ASSLGQNEKLF

v_gene: TRBV19
abundance: -
j_gene: TRBJ1-4
len: 12
CDR3aa: ASRDRGQNEKLF

v_gene: TRBV5-1
abundance: -
j_gene: TRBJ2-5
len: 12
CDR3aa: ASSLDRGGETQY

v_gene: TRBV11-2
abundance: -
j_gene: TRBJ1-5
len: 11
CDR3aa: ASSFQGGQPQH

v_gene: TRBV4-3
abundance: -
j_gene: TRBJ1-6
len: 13
CDR3aa: ASSPETYRNSPLH

v_gene: TRBV18
abundance: few
j_gene: TRBJ2-7
len: 13
CDR3aa: ASSHRQGNSYEQY

v_gene: TRBV4-3
abundance: -
j_gene: TRBJ2-1
len: 15
CDR3aa: ASSQELGGQFFHEQF